Listed below are T cell receptor beta chains from one sample, sequenced in a study of cytomegalovirus exposure and HLA in healthy donors. Repertoires were generated with immunoSEQ multiplex PCR, while TCRdb's copy carries only in-frame clones and drops some. The sample has around 150,000 clones, about 80% seen once; the top ten hold about 0.66%. The sequenced sample was PBMCs. The receptors were sampled from a male donor in good health and CMV-seronegative. Both conserved end residues are part of each CDR3. The D gene is left open where the match is weak. Some rows have no size entry. The others give once, few or many, or a class for an expanded clone.

length | J | size | D | V | CDR3 | DNA
16 | TRBJ2-5 | - | - | TRBV7-9 | CASSPRLEAYQETQYF | TGTGCCAGCAGCCCCCGCCTTGAGGCGTACCAAGAGACCCAGTACTTC
14 | TRBJ1-4 | - | - | TRBV5-1 | CASSLDIFGEKLFF | TGCGCCAGCAGCTTGGACATCTTTGGCGAAAAACTGTTTTTT
14 | TRBJ2-7 | - | - | TRBV7-9 | CASRTSGATYEQYF | TGTGCCAGCAGGACCTCAGGGGCGACCTACGAGCAGTACTTC
13 | TRBJ1-4 | - | - | TRBV7-2 | CASSLEGPTKLFF | TGTGCCAGCAGCTTGGAGGGCCCAACAAAACTGTTTTTT
14 | TRBJ2-7 | once | - | TRBV7-2 | CASSPRLASYEQYF | TGTGCCAGCAGCCCGAGACTGGCATCCTACGAGCAGTACTTC
13 | TRBJ2-5 | - | - | TRBV19 | CASSIIGGETQYF | TGTGCCAGTAGTATTATTGGGGGGGAGACCCAGTACTTC
15 | TRBJ2-7 | - | TRBD1 | TRBV11-2 | CASSRSGTGAYEQYF | TGTGCCAGCAGCCGATCCGGGACAGGAGCCTACGAGCAGTACTTC
15 | TRBJ2-3 | - | - | TRBV10-3 | CAISDLRGPTDTQYF | TGTGCCATCAGTGACTTGCGGGGCCCCACAGATACGCAGTATTTT
18 | TRBJ2-3 | - | TRBD2 | TRBV7-2 | CASSLGPRVAGASDTQYF | TGTGCCAGCAGCTTGGGTCCTCGGGTAGCGGGGGCTTCCGATACGCAGTATTTT
15 | TRBJ1-1 | - | - | TRBV7-9 | CSSSLARPLNTEAFF | TGTTCCAGCAGCTTAGCGCGGCCGTTGAACACTGAAGCTTTCTTT
14 | TRBJ2-1 | - | - | TRBV5-4 | CASSSKAEAGEQFF | TGTGCCAGCAGCTCGAAAGCGGAAGCGGGTGAGCAGTTCTTC
18 | TRBJ2-3 | - | TRBD2 | TRBV27 | CASSIHGRGLAYTDTQYF | TGTGCCAGCAGTATACATGGGCGGGGACTAGCTTACACAGATACGCAGTATTTT
12 | TRBJ2-7 | - | TRBD1 | TRBV18 | CASSPGQYEQYF | TGTGCCAGCTCACCGGGACAGTACGAGCAGTACTTC
16 | TRBJ2-3 | - | - | TRBV9 | CASSADPGSDTDTQYF | TGTGCCAGCAGCGCTGACCCAGGTAGCGACACAGATACGCAGTATTTT
14 | TRBJ2-4 | - | - | TRBV4-3 | CASSSSRLEDIQYF | TGCGCCAGCAGCTCATCTAGGCTGGAGGACATTCAGTACTTC
15 | TRBJ2-3 | - | - | TRBV5-5 | CASSTDLRGTDTQYF | TGTGCCAGCAGCACGGACCTCCGGGGAACAGATACGCAGTATTTT
14 | TRBJ1-2 | - | - | TRBV7-2 | CASSSRSFSYGYTF | TGTGCCAGCAGCTCCAGGTCTTTTAGCTATGGCTACACCTTC
13 | TRBJ1-3 | - | TRBD1 | TRBV6-5 | CASRTGGGNTIYF | TGTGCCAGCAGGACAGGGGGTGGAAACACCATATATTTT
12 | TRBJ1-1 | - | - | TRBV29-1 | CSAAGPSTEAFF | TGCAGCGCCGCGGGGCCCAGCACTGAAGCTTTCTTT
13 | TRBJ1-2 | - | TRBD1 | TRBV30 | CAWDGTGHYGYTF | TGTGCCTGGGACGGGACAGGGCACTATGGCTACACCTTC
15 | TRBJ2-7 | - | TRBD1 | TRBV27 | CASSLSGQVAYEQYF | TGTGCCAGCAGTTTAAGCGGACAGGTAGCCTACGAGCAGTACTTC
16 | TRBJ1-4 | - | TRBD1 | TRBV4-3 | CASSQRLDRGDGKLFF | TGCGCCAGCAGCCAAAGACTAGACAGGGGGGACGGAAAACTGTTTTTT
12 | TRBJ2-2 | once | - | TRBV7-9 | CASSLDTGELFF | TGTGCCAGCAGCCTCGACACCGGGGAGCTGTTTTTT
13 | TRBJ1-1 | - | - | TRBV2 | CASSVIGGTEAFF | TGTGCCAGCAGTGTAATAGGGGGCACTGAAGCTTTCTTT
16 | TRBJ2-7 | - | TRBD2 | TRBV19 | CASSPRGRGNSYEQYF | TGTGCCAGTAGCCCCCGTGGGCGGGGGAACTCCTACGAGCAGTACTTC
15 | TRBJ1-2 | - | - | TRBV6-1 | CASKEGWGGDYGYTF | TGTGCCAGCAAAGAAGGATGGGGAGGGGACTATGGCTACACCTTC
13 | TRBJ2-7 | - | - | TRBV9 | CASGGTPPYEQYF | TGTGCCAGTGGCGGGACGCCGCCCTACGAGCAGTACTTC